A selection of T cell receptor beta chains follows, all from one sample in a study of identical twins. TCRdb independently ran MiXCR on the 5' RACE reads; one entry per CDR3 protein. Of hundreds of thousands of distinct CDR3 sequences in the sample, 20% to 25% were seen once. The sample also formed part of further work on yellow fever vaccine responses in identical twins.

The sequenced sample consisted of CD4+ T cells sorted from blood. Receptors originate from a woman younger than 30 in good health. Both conserved end residues are part of each CDR3. Fields, in order: CDR3 protein, CDR3 DNA, D gene, V gene, J gene, clone size. D genes are given only for firm matches. The size field is filled for only some rows; it gives once, few, many or a size class.

CDR3aa: CASSYRNPTGELFF; CDR3nt: TGTGCCAGCAGTTACCGAAACCCTACCGGGGAGCTGTTTTTT; d_gene: NA; v_gene: TRBV6-2/TRBV6-3; j_gene: TRBJ2-2; abundance: few
CDR3aa: CAISVSGQETQYF; CDR3nt: TGTGCCATCAGTGTTTCAGGGCAAGAGACCCAGTACTTC; d_gene: NA; v_gene: TRBV10-3; j_gene: TRBJ2-5; abundance: few
CDR3aa: CASSFGPSNEKLFF; CDR3nt: TGTGCCAGCAGCTTCGGCCCTTCTAATGAAAAACTGTTTTTT; d_gene: NA; v_gene: TRBV11-2; j_gene: TRBJ1-4; abundance: many
CDR3aa: CAIMEGRYGYTF; CDR3nt: TGTGCCATCATGGAAGGACGCTATGGCTACACCTTC; d_gene: NA; v_gene: TRBV10-3; j_gene: TRBJ1-2; abundance: few
CDR3aa: CASRTGVWNEQFF; CDR3nt: TGTGCCAGCCGCACAGGCGTATGGAATGAGCAGTTCTTC; d_gene: NA; v_gene: TRBV2; j_gene: TRBJ2-1; abundance: once
CDR3aa: CSARDTGRWDQPQHF; CDR3nt: TGCAGTGCTAGAGATACGGGGCGATGGGATCAGCCCCAGCATTTT; d_gene: NA; v_gene: TRBV20-1; j_gene: TRBJ1-5; abundance: NA
CDR3aa: CASREQGPNTEAFF; CDR3nt: TGTGCCAGCAGGGAACAGGGACCGAACACTGAAGCTTTCTTT; d_gene: NA; v_gene: TRBV6-1; j_gene: TRBJ1-1; abundance: many
CDR3aa: CASSIARARGSGANVLTF; CDR3nt: TGTGCCAGTAGTATCGCCCGGGCGAGGGGCTCTGGGGCCAACGTCCTGACTTTC; d_gene: NA; v_gene: TRBV19; j_gene: TRBJ2-6; abundance: few
CDR3aa: CATSRVVGQGFDWSYNSPLHF; CDR3nt: TGTGCCACCAGCAGAGTGGTTGGACAGGGCTTTGATTGGAGTTATAATTCACCCCTCCACTTT; d_gene: TRBD1; v_gene: TRBV15; j_gene: TRBJ1-6; abundance: few
CDR3aa: CSANSPGQGGSDTQYF; CDR3nt: TGCAGTGCAAACTCTCCGGGACAGGGGGGCTCAGATACGCAGTATTTT; d_gene: TRBD1; v_gene: TRBV20-1; j_gene: TRBJ2-3; abundance: NA